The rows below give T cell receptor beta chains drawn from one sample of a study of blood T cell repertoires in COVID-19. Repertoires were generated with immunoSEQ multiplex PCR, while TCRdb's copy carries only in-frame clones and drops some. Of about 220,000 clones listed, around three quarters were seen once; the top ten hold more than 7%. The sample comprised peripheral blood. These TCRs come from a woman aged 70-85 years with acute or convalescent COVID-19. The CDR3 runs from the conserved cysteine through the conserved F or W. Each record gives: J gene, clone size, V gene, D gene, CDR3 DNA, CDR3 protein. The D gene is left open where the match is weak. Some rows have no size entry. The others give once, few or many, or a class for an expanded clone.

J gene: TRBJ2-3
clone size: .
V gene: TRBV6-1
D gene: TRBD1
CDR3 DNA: TGTGCCAGCAGTGAATGGGGACAGGGTAATTCACATACGCAGTATTTT
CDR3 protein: CASSEWGQGNSHTQYF

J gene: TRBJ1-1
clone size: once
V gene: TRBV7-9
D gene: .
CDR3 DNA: TGTGCCAGCAGCTTAGCGTGGGCGGGGAACACTGAAGCTTTCTTT
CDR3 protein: CASSLAWAGNTEAFF

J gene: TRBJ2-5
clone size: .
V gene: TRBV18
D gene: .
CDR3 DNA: TGTGCCAGCTCACCAGGGCAGTCCCAAGAGACCCAGTACTTC
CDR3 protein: CASSPGQSQETQYF

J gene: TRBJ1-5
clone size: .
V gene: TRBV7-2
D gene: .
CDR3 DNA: TGTGCCAGCAGCTCACAGGTCAATAGCAATCAGCCCCAGCATTTT
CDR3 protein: CASSSQVNSNQPQHF

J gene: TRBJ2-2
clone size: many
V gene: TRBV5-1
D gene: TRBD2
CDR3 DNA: TGCGCCAGCAGCTTAACTAGCGGGACGAACACCGGGGAGCTGTTTTTT
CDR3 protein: CASSLTSGTNTGELFF

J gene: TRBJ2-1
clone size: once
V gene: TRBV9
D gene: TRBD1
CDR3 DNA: TGTGCCAGCAGCATCGGACAGGGGGCTGAGCAGTTCTTC
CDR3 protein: CASSIGQGAEQFF

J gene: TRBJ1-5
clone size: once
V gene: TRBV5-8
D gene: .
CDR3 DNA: TGTGCCAGCAGCTTGCTGACAGATAGCAATCAGCCCCAGCATTTT
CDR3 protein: CASSLLTDSNQPQHF

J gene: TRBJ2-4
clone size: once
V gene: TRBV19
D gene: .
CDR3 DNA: TGTGCCAGTACCACCAAGGTGACATCGGCTACATATGATCTAGCCAAAAACATTCAGTACTTC
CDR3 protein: CASTTKVTSATYDLAKNIQYF

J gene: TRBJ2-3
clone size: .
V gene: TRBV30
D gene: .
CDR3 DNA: TGTGCCTGGAGTGCCGGGGACACTAGCACAGATACGCAGTATTTT
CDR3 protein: CAWSAGDTSTDTQYF

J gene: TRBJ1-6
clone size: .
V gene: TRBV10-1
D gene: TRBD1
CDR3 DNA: TGCGCCAGCAGTACCAAGACAGGGGGCCTGATTTCACCCCTCCACTTT
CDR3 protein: CASSTKTGGLISPLHF

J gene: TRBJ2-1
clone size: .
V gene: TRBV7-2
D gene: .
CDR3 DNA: TGTGCCAGCAGTAACTTAGGGGGTTACAATGAGCAGTTCTTC
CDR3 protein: CASSNLGGYNEQFF

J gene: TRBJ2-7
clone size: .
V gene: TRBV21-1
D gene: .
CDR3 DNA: TGTGCCAGCAGCAAAGGTCAAACCCCCTCCGCGCCGGCTGGACAAGGCACCTACGAGCAGTACTTC
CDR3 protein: CASSKGQTPSAPAGQGTYEQYF

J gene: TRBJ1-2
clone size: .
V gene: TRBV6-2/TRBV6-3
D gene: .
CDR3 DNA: TGTGCCAGCAGTCCGGGGACTGAGAACTATGGCTACACCTTC
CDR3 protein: CASSPGTENYGYTF

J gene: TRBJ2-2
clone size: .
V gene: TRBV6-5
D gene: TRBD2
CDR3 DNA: TGTGCCAGCTTCAGGCGGGGGGACACCGGGGAGCTGTTTTTT
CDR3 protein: CASFRRGDTGELFF

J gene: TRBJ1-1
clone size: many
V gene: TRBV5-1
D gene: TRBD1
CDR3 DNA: TGCGCCAGCAGCTTTTCCGGGACAGGGCTATCAGGGACTGAAGCTTTCTTT
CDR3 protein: CASSFSGTGLSGTEAFF

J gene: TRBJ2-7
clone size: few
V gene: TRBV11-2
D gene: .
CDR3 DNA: TGTGCCAGCAGCCCGCCTCGAGCCCCCTACGAGCAGTACTTC
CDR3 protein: CASSPPRAPYEQYF

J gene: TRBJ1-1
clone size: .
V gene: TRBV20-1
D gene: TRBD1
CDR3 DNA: TGCAGTGCTAGTAAGTCGCGGGCGGAGAAGACCGTACAGGGGATCACTGAAGCTTTCTTT
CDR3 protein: CSASKSRAEKTVQGITEAFF

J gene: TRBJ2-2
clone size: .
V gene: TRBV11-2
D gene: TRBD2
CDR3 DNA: TGTGCCAGCAGCTCTAGACTAGCGGGGGGGCGAAGCACCGGGGAGCTGTTTTTT
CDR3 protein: CASSSRLAGGRSTGELFF

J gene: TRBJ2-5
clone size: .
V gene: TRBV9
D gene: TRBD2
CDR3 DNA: TGTGCCAGCAGTCGGACTAGCGGGGAAGAGACCCAGTACTTC
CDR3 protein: CASSRTSGEETQYF

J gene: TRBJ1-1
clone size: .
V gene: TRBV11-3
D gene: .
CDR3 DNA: TGTGCCAGCAGCTTATCGGGTAGGAACACTGAAGCTTTCTTT
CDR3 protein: CASSLSGRNTEAFF

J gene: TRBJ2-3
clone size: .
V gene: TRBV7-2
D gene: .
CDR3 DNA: TGTGCCAGCAGCTCCGTAGCCGGCCACACAGATACGCAGTATTTT
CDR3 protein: CASSSVAGHTDTQYF

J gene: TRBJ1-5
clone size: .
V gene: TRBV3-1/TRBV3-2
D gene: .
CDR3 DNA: TGTGCCAGCAGCCAAGTTCGGTCCAATCAGCCCCAGCATTTT
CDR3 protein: CASSQVRSNQPQHF

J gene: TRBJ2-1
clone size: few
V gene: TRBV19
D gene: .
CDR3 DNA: TGTGCCAGTATGCAGGGTAGCTCCTACAATGAGCAGTTCTTC
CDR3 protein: CASMQGSSYNEQFF

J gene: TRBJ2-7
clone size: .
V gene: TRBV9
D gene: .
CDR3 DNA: TGTGCCAGCAGCGTAGGGGGTAGGGGGAGCGAGCAGTACTTC
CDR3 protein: CASSVGGRGSEQYF

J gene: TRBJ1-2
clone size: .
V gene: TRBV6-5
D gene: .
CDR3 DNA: TGTGCCAGCAGGCCACCCGTTCGATTTAGCCATGGCTACACCTTC
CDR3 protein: CASRPPVRFSHGYTF

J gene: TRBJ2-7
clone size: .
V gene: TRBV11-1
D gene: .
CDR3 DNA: TGTGCCAGCAGCTTAGGGATACAGGGCTCCTACGAGCAGTACTTC
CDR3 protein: CASSLGIQGSYEQYF

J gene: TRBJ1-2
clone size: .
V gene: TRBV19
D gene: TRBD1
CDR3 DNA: TGTGCCAGTACCCCGACAGGGGGCGTCTATGGCTACACCTTC
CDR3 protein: CASTPTGGVYGYTF

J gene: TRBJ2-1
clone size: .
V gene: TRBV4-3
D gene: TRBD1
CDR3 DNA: TGCGCCAGCAGCCAAGATTGGGGACAGGGGGCGGGTGAGCAGTTCTTC
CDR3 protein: CASSQDWGQGAGEQFF

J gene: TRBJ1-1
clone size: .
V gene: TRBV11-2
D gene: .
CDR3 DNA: TGTGCCAGCAGCTTGTTAGGACAGATGAACACTGAAGCTTTCTTT
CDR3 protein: CASSLLGQMNTEAFF

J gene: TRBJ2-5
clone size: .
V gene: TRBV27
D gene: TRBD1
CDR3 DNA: TGTGCCAGCAGTTTATTCTGGGGACAGGGAGGGGAGACCCAGTACTTC
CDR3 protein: CASSLFWGQGGETQYF

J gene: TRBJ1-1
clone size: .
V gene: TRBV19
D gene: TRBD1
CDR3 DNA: TGTGCCAGTAGTAAGACAGGGACGAACACTGAAGCTTTCTTT
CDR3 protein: CASSKTGTNTEAFF